The 10 T cell receptor beta chains listed next were all sequenced from one sample in a study of post-analysis software for immune sequencing data. Regarding the study as a whole: A handful of TRBV segments occurring more often in patients than controls included TRBV5-6, TRBV5-1 and TRBV20-1.

These receptors lack a known antigen. TCR beta cDNA libraries had unique molecular identifiers. MiXCR was run by TCRdb on the PCR reads, yielding one entry per CDR3 protein. The profile covers some 260,000 distinct CDR3 sequences, with 36% appearing a single time and roughly 4.8% taken by the ten largest. The material sequenced was blood. The receptor set was obtained from a girl aged 5-17 years with multiple sclerosis.

There are many counts of this clonotype. The rearrangement links TRBV6-1 to TRBJ2-1; 10 positions agree with TRBD1. V lost 7 bases to trimming and J lost 8 bases; unmatched junction nucleotides: 8. In germline, CDR1 is MNHNS, CDR2 SASEGT. The CDR3 extends over 14 amino acids. The CDR3 nucleotides read TGTGCCAGCAAGCCGGGACAGGGGCGCGATGAGCAGTTCTTC. Amino acids: CASKPGQGRDEQFF.

Many counts were recorded for this clonotype. J is TRBJ2-3 and V is TRBV7-9; 10 nucleotides agree with TRBD2. V was pared by 5 bases and J by 3 bases, with 5 bases of the junction left unmatched. Looked up from germline, CDR1 is SEHNR and CDR2 is FQNEAQ (reference sequence). CDR3 length equals 15 residues. The CDR3 loop is CASSRAGGRTDTQYF. The CDR3 coding sequence is TGTGCCAGCAGCCGAGCGGGGGGGCGAACAGATACGCAGTATTTT.

The V and J genes are TRBV11-2 and TRBJ2-3; D remains unclear. The ends were cut back, 4 bases at V and 0 bases at J, with 11 bases in the middle. Germline CDR1 reads SGHAT; CDR2 reads FQNNGV. The CDR3 length is 15 residues. The CDR3 DNA follows: TGTGCCAGCAGCTGTGGGCCTGTTAGCACAGATACGCAGTATTTT. This codes for CASSCGPVSTDTQYF. The full variable domain, with the rest looked up from reference TRBV11-2 and TRBJ2-3, is EAGVAQSPRYKIIEKRQSVAFWCNPISGHATLYWYQQILGQGPKLLIQFQNNGVVDDSQLPKDRFSAERLKGVDSTLKIQPAKLEDSAVYLCASSCGPVSTDTQYFGPGTRLTVL.

This chain links TRBV20-1 with TRBJ2-7, with D possibly being TRBD2 (5 bases). Per the germline V gene, CDR1 is DFQATT and CDR2 is SNEGSKA (reference sequence). V lost 4 bases and J lost 5, with 15 bases in between. This CDR3 region has 13 residues. CDR3 sequence (DNA): TGCAGTGCTAAGGACTCGCTGACGCACGAGCAGTACTTC. Its translation is CSAKDSLTHEQYF.

The chain is built from TRBV7-2 and TRBJ2-2, with TRBD1 matching 9 bases. Germline trimming cut 5 bases from V and 5 bases from J; bases unmatched to any gene: 3. CDR1 is SGHTA and CDR2 is FQGNSA in the germline V gene. CDR3 length: 14 amino acids. CDR3 DNA: TGTGCCAGCAGCACGGACAGGGGAACCGGGGAGCTGTTTTTT. Residues: CASSTDRGTGELFF.

CDR3 coding DNA: TGTGCCAGCCGCGCGGGAGGGGGTAATGAGCAGTTCTTC. This gives the protein CASRAGGGNEQFF. The V and J genes are TRBV4-2 and TRBJ2-1; TRBD2 matches at 9 bases. Germline V CDR1 and CDR2: LGHNA, YNFKEQ. The CDR3 totals 13 residues. The J segment lost 7 bases and the V segment lost 8 bases, leaving 6 bases of the junction unmatched.

As for this clonotype: A much larger clone lies a single base off, so this may be a read error. The J gene is TRBJ1-2, the V gene TRBV7-8; the D is unclear. The CDR3 contains 13 residues. The germline V gene has CDR1 SGHVS and CDR2 FQNEAQ. Deletions cut 6 bases from V and 4 bases from J, with 12 bases between. The CDR3 bases are TGTGCCAGCAGACCGGGGAGTGGCTATGGCTACACCTTC. Translating gives CASRPGSGYGYTF.

Comment on this clonotype: The conserved closing phenylalanine or tryptophan is absent in this CDR3, likely reflecting a read error. No DNA is shown, since the ends of the CDR3 on it are uncertain; the CDR3 is the one TCRdb lists. This CDR3 reads CASTEGQGADTEYS. V usage is TRBV12-3 or TRBV12-4 and J usage is TRBJ2-3; the table assigns TRBD1, which was not confirmed against the DNA. The CDR3 is 14 residues long, counting both termini.

Note on this clonotype: This may be a read error: a much more frequent sequence differs by one nucleotide. The chain is built from TRBV7-7 and TRBJ2-3, with a tentative D call TRBD2 (5 bases). The germline V gene encodes CDR1 SSHAT and CDR2 FNYEAQ (reference sequence). Trimming took 5 bases from V and 8 from J, leaving 17 bases between them. CDR3 size: 14 residues. CDR3 DNA: TGTGCCAGCAGCCCTACTAGGGTGACTGGTACGCAGTATTTT. This sequence encodes CASSPTRVTGTQYF.

This clonotype was seen at least ten times. This chain links TRBV20-1 with TRBJ2-3, with 8 nucleotides matching TRBD2. CDR1 and CDR2 (germline): DFQATT, SNEGSKA (reference sequence). V dropped 6 bases and J dropped 4; count of bases not matched to a gene: 12. The CDR3 sequence is 15 residues long. Written as DNA, the CDR3 is TGCAGTGCAAATGGCCGGGAGGGCCTCTCAGATACGCAGTATTTT. Encoded protein: CSANGREGLSDTQYF.